A single TCR beta chain is shown here with its context. Its cognate antigen is unknown. The record originates from a study of PD-1 blockade in classical Hodgkin lymphoma. Looking at the study overall: Nivolumab dosed at 3 mg/kg went to patients intravenously every 2 weeks. Whole-study results and caveats: Partial responders and progressors had significantly lower baseline TCR diversity. Whatever underlies the repertoire differences (possibly disease activity or prior therapy) remains undefined.

The assay was immunoSEQ multiplex PCR, and TCRdb's table has in-frame clones only and misses some. Counted here are about 14,000 clones, under 90% occurring once; the ten biggest clones make up 22%. Every patient experienced relapse after autologous stem cell transplantation, and brentuximab vedotin exposure varied. Sequences were derived from peripheral blood mononuclear cells (PBMCs), sampled at baseline. This clonotype originated in a human donor with classical Hodgkin lymphoma.

The DNA of the CDR3 is TGTGCCAGCAGGGAGGACAGGGAAAACATTCAGTACTTC. Its translation: CASREDRENIQYF. The chain joins TRBV2 to TRBJ2-4; 8 bases agree with TRBD1. Per the germline V gene, CDR1 is SNHLY and CDR2 is FYNNEI. V gave up 6 bases and J gave up 5 bases; unmatched junction bases: 3. This CDR3 has 13 residues. The full variable domain, its missing parts supplied by reference TRBV2 and TRBJ2-4, is EPEVTQTPSHQVTQMGQEVILRCVPISNHLYFYWYRQILGQKVEFLVSFYNNEISEKSEIFDDQFSVERPDGSNFTLKIRSTKLEDSAMYFCASREDRENIQYFGAGTRLSVL.